This entry lists 21 T cell receptor beta chains sequenced from one sample in a study of PD-L1 blockade in urothelial cancer (dated by TCRdb to about 2017). This sample's time point label indicates: pretreatment peripheral blood. Receptors were amplified or captured by the immunoSEQ multiplex PCR assay. TCRdb took over this immuneACCESS table, retaining in-frame rearrangements with V and J assigned. Such tables are incomplete; in checked studies, under half of the missing clones stem from an unresolved V gene, and the remainder is unexplained. The sample table contains about 51,000 clones; only one count was recorded for about 86% of them. Roughly 22% of the sample lies in the top ten. Sequences were derived from PBMCs, sampled around atezolizumab (anti-PD-L1) treatment. The receptors here all came from a man aged 60 to 75 with urothelial cancer.

This clone was recorded only once. The chain links TRBV7-9 to TRBJ1-1; no clear D gene. Germline V gene data show CDR1 as SEHNR and CDR2 as FQNEAQ (reference sequence). V lost 6 bases, J lost 4 bases, and 15 bases lay in between. The CDR3 runs 14 residues. CDR3 protein: CASSYSGGITEAFF. In DNA, the CDR3 is TGTGCCAGCAGTTACAGTGGTGGCATCACTGAAGCTTTCTTT.

The table lists this clone with a count of one. J is TRBJ2-1 and V is TRBV9; D possibly corresponds to TRBD2 (5 bases). The V gene lost 6 bases and the J gene lost 9 bases, with 22 bases spanning the gap. The CDR3 is 15 amino acids. Germline lookup yields CDR1 SGDLS and CDR2 YYNGEE. The CDR3 here is CASNRGGGRATEQFF. DNA for the CDR3: TGTGCCAGCAATAGAGGAGGCGGGCGCGCCACTGAGCAGTTCTTC.

In regard to this clone: One end of the junction fails to match germline, which may point to a read error. The CDR3 coding sequence is TGTGCCAGCAGTTCCACCGTGGGACAGCCCTCTAGGTTT. This encodes CASSSTVGQPSRF. The chain uses TRBV28 and TRBJ1-3; TRBD1 aligns across 7 bases. The CDR3 has 13 residues. CDR1 MDHEN and CDR2 SYDVKM come from the germline V gene.

This clone was seen only once. The rearrangement uses TRBV7-3 and TRBJ2-2, with TRBD1 matching over 12 bases. The junction had 14 bases not matched to a gene; V was cut back by 5 bases and J by 7 bases. Germline CDR1 is SGHTA and CDR2 is FQGTGA. The CDR3 totals 18 residues. CDR3 in amino acids: CASSPNGGQGALNGELFF. CDR3 nucleotides: TGTGCCAGCAGCCCCAACGGGGGACAGGGGGCGCTGAACGGGGAGCTGTTTTTT.

The V gene is TRBV28, the J gene TRBJ1-1; 7 nucleotides agree with TRBD1. With V trimmed by 6 bases and J by 1 base, 5 bases remained unmatched. The germline V gene encodes CDR1 MDHEN and CDR2 SYDVKM. The CDR3 runs to 14 residues. This chain's CDR3 is CASRPRGQNTEAFF. CDR3 sequence (DNA): TGTGCCAGCAGACCGAGGGGGCAGAACACTGAAGCTTTCTTT. Supplemented by reference TRBV28 and TRBJ1-1, the full variable domain reads DVKVTQSSRYLVKRTGEKVFLECVQDMDHENMFWYRQDPGLGLRLIYFSYDVKMKEKGDIPEGYSVSREKKERFSLILESASTNQTSMYLCASRPRGQNTEAFFGQGTRLTVV.

The chain joins TRBV10-2 to TRBJ2-7; unclear D gene. V shed 8 bases and J shed 5 bases, with 10 bases lying between them. CDR3 length equals 11 residues. CDR1 and CDR2 from the germline V gene are WSHSY and SAAADI. The CDR3 DNA sequence: TGCGCCAGCGCCCCGGGTGACGAGCAGTACTTC. Translated, it gives CASAPGDEQYF.

This sequence joins TRBV7-2 and TRBJ2-7; 7 bases align to TRBD2. The length of the CDR3 is 14 residues. Germline CDR1 is SGHTA and CDR2 is FQGNSA. The trim removed 4 bases at V and 0 bases at J, leaving 3 bases unmatched. This chain's CDR3 is CASSYGGSSYEQYF. In nucleotides, the CDR3 is TGTGCCAGCAGCTACGGGGGGAGCTCCTACGAGCAGTACTTC.

J is TRBJ1-4 and V is TRBV5-6, with D perhaps TRBD1 (6 bases). The CDR3 covers 14 residues. In germline, CDR1 is SGHDT, CDR2 YYEEEE. V lost 4 bases, J lost 7 bases, and 14 bases lay in between. The CDR3 loop reads CASSKGGWGEKLFF. DNA of the CDR3: TGTGCCAGCAGCAAAGGGGGATGGGGTGAAAAACTGTTTTTT. The full variable domain, its missing parts supplied by reference TRBV5-6 and TRBJ1-4, is DAGVTQSPTHLIKTRGQQVTLRCSPKSGHDTVSWYQQALGQGPQFIFQYYEEEERQRGNFPDRFSGHQFPNYSSELNVNALLLGDSALYLCASSKGGWGEKLFFGSGTQLSVL.

This clone was found a few times. The V gene is TRBV6-4, the J gene TRBJ1-1; weak D call: TRBD1 (6 bases). V was pared by 8 bases and J by 1 base, with 17 bases between. This CDR3 is 15 amino acids long. Per the germline V gene, CDR1 is MRHNA and CDR2 is SNTAGT. The CDR3 loop is CASGPSGTPNTEAFF. DNA for the CDR3: TGTGCCAGCGGGCCATCCGGGACACCGAACACTGAAGCTTTCTTT.

V and J are TRBV4-2 and TRBJ2-2, with 9 bases fitting TRBD2. The germline CDR1 and CDR2 sequences are LGHNA and YNFKEQ. This CDR3 contains 18 residues. V gave up 8 bases and J gave up 7 bases; unmatched junction bases: 20. CDR3 nucleotides: TGTGCCAGCCGAATCCAGATAGGGGCGGGGGGGCTCATCGGGGAGCTGTTTTTT. It codes for CASRIQIGAGGLIGELFF.

The chain combines TRBV2 with TRBJ1-2; TRBD1 matches at 8 bases. Per the germline V gene, CDR1 is SNHLY and CDR2 is FYNNEI. The CDR3 runs 14 residues. V dropped 7 bases and J dropped 2; count of bases not matched to a gene: 6. CDR3 loop: CASKLGQGNYGYTF. The CDR3 region has the DNA TGTGCCAGCAAACTTGGACAGGGAAACTATGGCTACACCTTC.

CDR3 DNA sequence: TGTGCCAGCATTCCCGGACAATCCACCAGAGCCCAGCATTTT. It yields the protein CASIPGQSTRAQHF. V and J are TRBV28 and TRBJ1-5; D possibly corresponds to TRBD1 (5 bases). Germline assignment: CDR1 MDHEN and CDR2 SYDVKM. The CDR3 contains 14 residues. The V gene lost 7 bases and the J gene lost 11 bases, with 21 bases spanning the gap.

This clone was observed a few times. This chain joins TRBV6-1 and TRBJ2-2; 8 bases map to TRBD1. Per the germline V gene, CDR1 is MNHNS and CDR2 is SASEGT. The ends lost 6 bases at V and 4 bases at J; junction bases unmatched: 4. This CDR3 comprises 14 residues. CDR3 nucleotides: TGTGCCAGCAGGTTGACAGGGGTCACCGGGGAGCTGTTTTTT. As protein: CASRLTGVTGELFF.

The chain carries TRBV27 and TRBJ2-7; perhaps TRBD1 as D (6 bases). The V gene lost 5 bases and the J gene lost 1 base, with 18 bases spanning the gap. The CDR3 has 16 residues. In germline, CDR1 is MNHEY, CDR2 SMNVEV (reference sequence). The CDR3 sequence: CASSPWGQGTSYEQYF. The DNA for the CDR3 is TGTGCCAGCAGTCCTTGGGGGCAGGGAACTTCCTACGAGCAGTACTTC.

This chain joins TRBV7-2 and TRBJ1-2, with D possibly being TRBD1 (6 bases). Germline CDR1 SGHTA, CDR2 FQGNSA. V dropped 2 bases and J dropped 5 bases, with 18 bases sitting between them. The CDR3 runs to 16 residues. Here the CDR3 DNA reads TGTGCCAGCAGCTTAAGGGTCCCGGGGGGGCTTTATGGCTACACCTTC. It codes for CASSLRVPGGLYGYTF.

This clone was recorded only once. V usage is TRBV21-1 and J usage is TRBJ2-2; no DNA check was done on the table's D call, TRBD1. TRBV21-1 is designated a pseudogene. The CDR3 is made up of 17 amino acids. CDR3 amino acids: CASSKEGQGGGPGELFF. Here the CDR3 DNA reads TGTGCCAGCAGCAAAGAAGGACAGGGGGGTGGTCCCGGGGAGCTGTTTTTT.

This chain uses TRBV5-4 with TRBJ2-1; TRBD2 matches at 9 bases. The CDR3 extends over 15 amino acids. Looked up from germline, CDR1 is SGHNT and CDR2 is YYREEE (reference sequence). V lost 2 bases to trimming and J lost 3 bases; unmatched junction nucleotides: 3. This CDR3 reads CASSFSGRGYNEQFF. CDR3 nucleotides: TGTGCCAGCAGCTTTAGCGGGAGAGGCTACAATGAGCAGTTCTTC.

About this clone: The junction and the germline gene differ at one end; a read error may be behind it. This chain uses TRBV7-7 with TRBJ2-1; tentative D call: TRBD2 (5 bases). The length of the CDR3 is 15 residues. Germline assignment: CDR1 SSHAT and CDR2 FNYEAQ (reference sequence). CDR3 amino acids: CASSLASAPHNEQFF. The DNA of the CDR3 is TGTGCTAGCAGCTTAGCGAGTGCTCCCCACAATGAGCAGTTCTTC.

J is TRBJ2-5 and V is TRBV25-1, with a possible D match to TRBD2 (6 bases). In germline, CDR1 is MGHDK, CDR2 SYGVNS. The CDR3 is 15 amino acids. With 8 bases removed from V and 5 bases from J, the gap between germline ends came to 21 bases. CDR3 region: CASSRDSTLRETQYF. CDR3 DNA: TGTGCCAGCTCCCGGGACTCAACCCTTCGGGAGACCCAGTACTTC.

This clone was detected only once. V usage is TRBV5-4 and J usage is TRBJ2-7; 9 nucleotides align to TRBD1. Losses at the gene ends were 0 bases for V and 4 bases for J; bases not matched to a gene: 5. Germline V gene data show CDR1 as SGHNT and CDR2 as YYREEE (reference sequence). The CDR3 is 15 residues long. Written as DNA, the CDR3 is TGTGCCAGCAGCTTGGGGGGACAGGGAATTTACGAGCAGTACTTC. Amino acid sequence: CASSLGGQGIYEQYF.

This chain links TRBV5-1 with TRBJ2-3; the D is unclear. The CDR3 extends over 14 amino acids. Germline values: CDR1 SGHRS, CDR2 YFSETQ. Trimming pared 0 bases from V and 3 bases from J, leaving 8 bases between. The CDR3: CASSLALRTDTQYF. The CDR3 coding sequence is TGCGCCAGCAGCTTGGCCCTGAGGACAGATACGCAGTATTTT.